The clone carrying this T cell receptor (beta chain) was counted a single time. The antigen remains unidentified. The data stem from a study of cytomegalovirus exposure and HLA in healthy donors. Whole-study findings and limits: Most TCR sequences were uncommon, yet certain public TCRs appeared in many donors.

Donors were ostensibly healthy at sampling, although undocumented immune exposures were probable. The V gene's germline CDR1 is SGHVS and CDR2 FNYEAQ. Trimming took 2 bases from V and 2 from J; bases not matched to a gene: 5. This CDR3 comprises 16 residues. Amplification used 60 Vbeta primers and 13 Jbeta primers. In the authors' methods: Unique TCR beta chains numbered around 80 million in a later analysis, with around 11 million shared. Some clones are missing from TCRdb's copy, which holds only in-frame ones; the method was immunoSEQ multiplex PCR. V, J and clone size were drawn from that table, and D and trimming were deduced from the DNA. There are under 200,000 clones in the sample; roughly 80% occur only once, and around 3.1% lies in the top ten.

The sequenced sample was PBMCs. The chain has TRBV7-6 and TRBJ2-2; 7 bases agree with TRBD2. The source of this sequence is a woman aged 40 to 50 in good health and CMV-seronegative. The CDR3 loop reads CASSLLSGGNTGELFF. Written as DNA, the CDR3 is TGTGCCAGCAGCTTACTTTCGGGGGGTAACACCGGGGAGCTGTTTTTT. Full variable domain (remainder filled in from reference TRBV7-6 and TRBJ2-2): GAGVSQSPRYKVTKRGQDVALRCDPISGHVSLYWYRQALGQGPEFLTYFNYEAQQDKSGLPNDRFSAERPEGSISTLTIQRTEQRDSAMYRCASSLLSGGNTGELFFGEGSRLTVL.